The T cell receptor beta chain described here comes from a study of T cell responses to AZD1222 COVID-19 vaccine. The analysis combined second doses at about 4 or about 12 weeks. The CDR3 is 14 residues long. Germline trimming cut 4 bases from V and 2 bases from J; bases unmatched to any gene: 3. Germline V CDR1 and CDR2: SGHRS, YFSETQ. On this clone itself: Its target is unknown.

Overall study findings and caveats: Spike regions recognized by vaccine-associated CD4 TCRs spanned the protein, led by 160-218 and 743-854. Clonal diversity may have been underestimated in mostly white British donors. Repertoires were obtained solely post-peak T cell response.

TCRdb's table, derived via immunoSEQ multiplex PCR, lists solely in-frame clones and lacks some. The sample holds about 160,000 clones; about 90% are singletons and the top ten take around 0.99%. This chain uses TRBV5-1 with TRBJ2-3, with 8 bases identical to TRBD2. This specimen consisted of peripheral blood, obtained 28 days after the second AZD1222 dose. The sequence was collected from an adult who received the AZD1222 COVID-19 vaccine. The CDR3 bases are TGCGCCAGCAGCCTTAGCGGGGACACAGATACGCAGTATTTT. This sequence encodes CASSLSGDTDTQYF.